These 31 T cell receptor beta chains came from one sample sequenced in a study of CD8 T cells in ankylosing spondylitis. TCRdb analysed the 5' RACE reads with MiXCR anew, one entry per CDR3 protein. In the table there are 200,000 to 300,000 distinct CDR3 sequences, 8.6% of which are singletons. The sequenced sample was blood, either unsorted or a sorted T cell fraction (not recorded which). All receptors come from a male donor with ankylosing spondylitis or in good health (not recorded which).

This chain connects TRBV27 to TRBJ2-7, with D maybe TRBD1 (5 bases). The CDR3 has 13 amino acids. CDR1 MNHEY and CDR2 SMNVEV come from the germline V gene (reference sequence). Trimming stripped 7 bases from V and 2 bases from J, with 12 bases between. CDR3 residues: CASKKLQAYEQYF. CDR3 nucleotide sequence: TGTGCCAGCAAAAAACTACAGGCCTACGAGCAGTACTTC.

This clonotype was observed at least ten times. The V call is TRBV10-2, the J call TRBJ2-7; 8 bases align to TRBD2. The germline CDR1 and CDR2 sequences are WSHSY and SAAADI. V trimming: 8 bases; J trimming: 0 bases; junction bases outside the gene matches: 6. There are 14 residues in the CDR3. Here the CDR3 reads CASSRTSRSYEQYF. The CDR3 DNA sequence: TGCGCCAGCTCCCGGACTAGCCGCTCCTACGAGCAGTACTTC.

This clonotype was recorded at least ten times. The V gene is TRBV20-1, the J gene TRBJ2-5; the D gene is possibly TRBD2 (5 bases). Trimming took off 0 bases at V and 9 bases at J, with 17 bases between the two ends. Germline V gene sequence: CDR1 DFQATT, CDR2 SNEGSKA (reference sequence). The length of the CDR3 is 14 residues. CDR3 protein: CSARDSTNVRAQYF. In DNA, the CDR3 is TGCAGTGCTAGAGATTCTACTAACGTGCGGGCCCAGTACTTC.

This clonotype was detected a few times. The chain is built from TRBV5-5 and TRBJ1-2; D not resolved. V shed 0 bases and J shed 5 bases, with 5 bases lying between them. Germline V gene data show CDR1 as SGHKS and CDR2 as YYEKEE (reference sequence). The CDR3 contains 12 residues. CDR3 loop: CASSLDTYGYTF. As DNA, the CDR3 is TGTGCCAGCAGCTTGGACACTTATGGCTACACCTTC.

In its sample, this clonotype was seen many times. The gene calls are TRBV7-2 and TRBJ1-3; no definite D call. This CDR3 contains 11 residues. Germline V gene lookup returns CDR1 SGHTA and CDR2 FQGNSA. Between the trimmed V and J ends, which lost 5 bases and 9 bases, there was a span of 8 bases. In nucleotides, the CDR3 is TGTGCCAGCAGCCGTGGAGTCACCATATATTTT. Translated: CASSRGVTIYF. The variable domain in full, with the rest retrieved from reference TRBV7-2 and TRBJ1-3, is GAGVSQSPSNKVTEKGKDVELRCDPISGHTALYWYRQSLGQGLEFLIYFQGNSAPDKSGLPSDRFSAERTGGSVSTLTIQRTQQEDSAVYLCASSRGVTIYFGEGSWLTVV.

Remarks on this clonotype: A clone one base away is much larger, so this may be a read error. This chain links TRBV20-1 with TRBJ2-7, with 8 bases identical to TRBD2. V shed 5 bases and J 6 bases; nucleotides not matched to a gene: 12. This CDR3 has 14 residues. Germline CDR1 and CDR2: DFQATT and SNEGSKA (reference sequence). The CDR3 DNA reads as TGCAGTGCTTCATATAGCGGGGCCCCCAGCGAGCAGTACTTC. It codes for CSASYSGAPSEQYF.

CDR3 in amino acids: CASSPPSGLGGELFF. CDR3 sequence (DNA): TGTGCCAGCTCACCACCTTCGGGCCTCGGCGGGGAGCTGTTTTTT. V and J are TRBV18 and TRBJ2-2; the D is unclear. This CDR3 has 15 amino acids. Germline loops: CDR1 KGHSH, CDR2 LQKENI. V was pared by 0 bases and J by 7 bases, with 12 bases between.

This clonotype was seen at least ten times. The rearrangement uses TRBV9 and TRBJ2-1, with 8 positions matching TRBD2. Germline V gives CDR1 SGDLS, CDR2 YYNGEE. V shed 4 bases, J shed 7 bases, and the junction held 7 bases outside the gene matches. This CDR3 comprises 14 residues. CDR3 nucleotides: TGTGCCAGCAGCCTAGACACTAGCGGTAATGAGCAGTTCTTC. Its protein is CASSLDTSGNEQFF.

This clonotype was seen ten or more times. The V gene is TRBV5-1, the J gene TRBJ2-7, with D uncertain. Trimming removed 2 bases from V and 0 bases from J, with 6 bases in between. The germline V gene has CDR1 SGHRS and CDR2 YFSETQ. The CDR3 runs to 13 residues. In DNA, the CDR3 is TGCGCCAGCAGCTTCGAAGACTCCTACGAGCAGTACTTC. This translates into CASSFEDSYEQYF.

There are many counts of this clonotype. The chain uses TRBV3-1 and TRBJ2-1; the match to TRBD2 covers 13 bases. Per the germline V gene, CDR1 is LGHDT and CDR2 is YNNKEL (reference sequence). The CDR3 spans 13 residues. With 5 bases clipped from V and 9 bases from J, the junction kept 1 base outside the gene matches. In DNA, the CDR3 is TGTGCCAGCAGCGGACTAGCGGGAGTTGAGCAGTTCTTC. As protein: CASSGLAGVEQFF.

The V gene is TRBV6-1, the J gene TRBJ1-4, with a possible D match to TRBD1 (5 bases). The germline V and J ends were trimmed by 9 bases and 0 bases, with 11 bases remaining between them. The CDR3 has 14 amino acids. Germline V gives CDR1 MNHNS, CDR2 SASEGT. In DNA form, the CDR3 reads TGTGCCAGTACAGGACTAACAACTAATGAAAAACTGTTTTTT. Translation gives CASTGLTTNEKLFF.

Many counts were recorded for this clonotype. The gene calls are TRBV7-9 and TRBJ1-4; no reliable D call. The CDR3 covers 13 residues. Germline V gene sequence: CDR1 SEHNR, CDR2 FQNEAQ (reference sequence). V shed 3 bases and J shed 8 bases, with 10 bases lying between them. The CDR3 DNA follows: TGTGCCAGCAGCTTGGTTCTGAAAGAAAAACTGTTTTTT. It is translated as CASSLVLKEKLFF.

This clonotype was counted many times. The chain links TRBV7-2 to TRBJ1-4; tentatively, D is TRBD1 (5 bases). Germline CDR1 SGHTA, CDR2 FQGNSA. CDR3 length: 14 residues. The ends were cut back, 5 bases at V and 7 bases at J, with 14 bases in the middle. The chain's CDR3 is CASSTSGGGEKLFF. CDR3 coding DNA: TGTGCCAGCAGCACTTCGGGGGGTGGTGAAAAACTGTTTTTT.

This clonotype has at least ten counts. J is TRBJ2-1 and V is TRBV20-1; 10 positions agree with TRBD2. Trimming removed 6 bases from V and 9 bases from J; junction bases left unmatched: 14. This CDR3 spans 15 amino acids. Germline CDR1 and CDR2: DFQATT and SNEGSKA (reference sequence). In DNA form, the CDR3 reads TGCAGTGCCTCGACCCCTAGCGGGAGTCACGGTGAGCAGTTCTTC. Its translation: CSASTPSGSHGEQFF.

This clonotype was seen only a few times. The V call is TRBV4-3, the J call TRBJ2-7; TRBD1 is a possible D gene (6 bases). V was trimmed by 4 bases and J by 4 bases, leaving 11 bases between them. This CDR3 has 13 residues. The germline V gene encodes CDR1 LGHNA and CDR2 YSLEER. The CDR3 reads CASSPKTGYEQYF. CDR3 in DNA: TGCGCCAGCAGCCCAAAGACAGGATACGAGCAGTACTTC.

This clonotype was counted at least ten times. The DNA for the CDR3 is TGTGCCATCAGTGAACCGGGACGCTCGAACACCATATATTTT. It translates to CAISEPGRSNTIYF. This sequence joins TRBV10-3 and TRBJ1-3; D might be TRBD1 (5 bases). The V end lost 3 bases, the J end lost 7 bases, and 13 bases lay between the germline ends. This CDR3 has 14 residues. Germline assignment: CDR1 ENHRY and CDR2 SYGVKD.

This clonotype was observed a few times. The chain combines TRBV6-1 with TRBJ2-5; D uncertain. Germline values: CDR1 MNHNS, CDR2 SASEGT. Trimming took off 8 bases at V and 0 bases at J, with 13 bases between the two ends. CDR3 length: 14 amino acids. CDR3 region: CASQDGSNQETQYF. CDR3 nucleotide sequence: TGTGCCAGCCAGGACGGGTCGAACCAAGAGACCCAGTACTTC.

This clonotype has a count of ten or more. The chain uses TRBV5-1 and TRBJ2-1; D is unresolved. The CDR3 sequence is 14 residues long. Germline CDR1 is SGHRS and CDR2 is YFSETQ. The V end was cut by 4 bases, the J end by 0 bases, with 8 bases between. The CDR3 region is CASSPSSSYNEQFF. The DNA for the CDR3 is TGCGCCAGCAGCCCCAGCAGCTCCTACAATGAGCAGTTCTTC.

This clonotype has more than one count but fewer than ten. This chain connects TRBV19 to TRBJ2-7; 13 bases fit TRBD2. CDR1 and CDR2 (germline): LNHDA, SQIVND (reference sequence). The CDR3 has 15 residues. V lost 6 bases and J lost 3; bases outside the gene matches: 5. Here the CDR3 reads CASRRGTSGNYEQYF. The DNA of the CDR3 is TGTGCCAGTAGGAGAGGGACTAGCGGGAACTACGAGCAGTACTTC.

This clonotype was detected many times. J is TRBJ1-2 and V is TRBV25-1; D unclear. Trimming took off 5 bases at V and 5 bases at J, with 12 bases between the two ends. Germline CDR1 MGHDK, CDR2 SYGVNS. This CDR3 is 13 amino acids long. The CDR3 protein is CASSQREVYGYTF. The CDR3 DNA reads as TGTGCCAGCAGTCAACGGGAGGTATATGGCTACACCTTC.

This clonotype came up many times. The chain uses TRBV25-1 and TRBJ2-5, with a weak D call TRBD1 (7 bases). Trimming stripped 7 bases from V and 3 bases from J, with 27 bases between. Germline-derived CDR1 and CDR2 are MGHDK and SYGVNS. The CDR3 spans 18 residues. The CDR3 bases are TGTGCCAGCAATCGCCAGGAGGGGGTACAGGGGAGCGAAGAGACCCAGTACTTC. This gives the protein CASNRQEGVQGSEETQYF.

In this sample, this clonotype turned up many times. The V gene is TRBV5-6, the J gene TRBJ1-2; tentatively, D is TRBD1 (5 bases). The length of the CDR3 is 14 residues. Trimming shortened V by 0 bases and J by 1 base, and 7 bases separated the two germline ends. Germline V gene data show CDR1 as SGHDT and CDR2 as YYEEEE. The CDR3 region is CASSLGQFNYGYTF. The CDR3 bases are TGTGCCAGCAGCTTGGGACAGTTTAACTATGGCTACACCTTC.

This clonotype was counted at least ten times. The chain employs TRBV5-6 and TRBJ2-7; 7 bases line up with TRBD1. This CDR3 contains 11 residues. Germline V gives CDR1 SGHDT, CDR2 YYEEEE. V trimming: 3 bases; J trimming: 11 bases; junction bases outside the gene matches: 5. The CDR3 nucleotides are TGTGCCAGCAGCTCGGGACAGTCAGAGTACTTC. Residues: CASSSGQSEYF.

The sample holds one count of this clonotype. This clone may be a read error of a much larger clone one base away. The CDR3 does not end in the conserved phenylalanine or tryptophan, so this is likely a read error. J is TRBJ1-3 and V is TRBV5-6; 9 bases fit TRBD1. With V trimmed by 7 bases and J by 0 bases, 5 bases remained unmatched. CDR1 and CDR2 (germline): SGHDT, YYEEEE. The CDR3 is 15 residues long. This chain's CDR3 is CASLQGAHSGNTIYS. CDR3 DNA sequence: TGTGCCAGCCTACAGGGGGCCCACTCTGGAAACACCATATATTCT.

This clonotype was recorded at least ten times. The chain links TRBV3-1 to TRBJ2-1, with 7 bases that match TRBD2. CDR1 is LGHDT, CDR2 YNNKEL, per germline (reference sequence). The V gene end was trimmed by 2 bases and the J gene end by 6 bases; junction bases not matched to a gene: 10. There are 16 residues in the CDR3. The DNA of the CDR3 is TGTGCCAGCAGCCAACCTAGCGGCCTCCACAGCAATGAGCAGTTCTTC. Its translation: CASSQPSGLHSNEQFF.

The rearrangement joins TRBV4-2 to TRBJ1-2; 10 bases map to TRBD1. The CDR3 spans 14 residues. Germline CDR1 and CDR2: LGHNA and YNFKEQ. J lost 8 bases, V lost 0 bases, and 3 bases had no gene match. As DNA, the CDR3 is TGTGCCAGCAGCCAAGACGGGACAGGGGCCGGCTACACCTTC. Its protein product is CASSQDGTGAGYTF.

The table lists this clonotype with many counts. The gene calls are TRBV9 and TRBJ2-6; D is perhaps TRBD1 (5 bases). CDR3 length: 18 amino acids. The germline V gene has CDR1 SGDLS and CDR2 YYNGEE. The germline V and J ends were trimmed by 0 bases and 2 bases, with 15 bases remaining between them. The DNA for the CDR3 is TGTGCCAGCAGCGTAGTGGTGACAGAAGCTCCTGGGGCCAACGTCCTGACTTTC. Residues: CASSVVVTEAPGANVLTF. Based on the CDR3 plus reference TRBV9 and TRBJ2-6, the full variable domain is DSGVTQTPKHLITATGQRVTLRCSPRSGDLSVYWYQQSLDQGLQFLIQYYNGEERAKGNILERFSAQQFPDLHSELNLSSLELGDSALYFCASSVVVTEAPGANVLTFGAGSRLTVL.

In its sample, this clonotype was seen many times. The chain combines TRBV2 with TRBJ1-5, with 10 nucleotides matching TRBD1. After removal of 7 bases from V and 3 bases from J, the junction contained 6 bases not matched to a gene. CDR3 length equals 15 residues. In germline, CDR1 is SNHLY, CDR2 FYNNEI. For the CDR3, the DNA is TGTGCCAGCACCCGGGACAGGGGAGACAATCAGCCCCAGCATTTT. It yields the protein CASTRDRGDNQPQHF.

The chain employs TRBV27 and TRBJ2-2; D is ambiguous. Germline V gene lookup returns CDR1 MNHEY and CDR2 SMNVEV (reference sequence). Trimming took 5 bases from V and 8 from J, leaving 12 bases between them. This CDR3 is 13 amino acids long. CDR3 region: CASSRVGSGELFF. CDR3 DNA sequence: TGTGCCAGCAGTCGGGTAGGGTCGGGGGAGCTGTTTTTT.

This clonotype was seen a few times. The V gene is TRBV14, the J gene TRBJ2-7; 8 bases line up with TRBD2. This CDR3 has 17 residues. The trim removed 0 bases at V and 0 bases at J, leaving 7 bases unmatched. Germline assignment: CDR1 SGHDN and CDR2 FVKESK. The CDR3 sequence: CASSQERGGGFSYEQYF. DNA for the CDR3: TGTGCCAGCAGCCAAGAGAGAGGCGGGGGGTTCTCCTACGAGCAGTACTTC.

The genes are TRBV30 and TRBJ1-1; D gene ambiguous. This CDR3 has 14 residues. V dropped 4 bases and J dropped 1 base, with 13 bases sitting between them. The V gene's germline CDR1 is GTSNPN and CDR2 SVGIG (reference sequence). The CDR3 is CAWTGAARNTEAFF. In DNA, the CDR3 is TGTGCCTGGACCGGCGCAGCCAGGAACACTGAAGCTTTCTTT. Together with reference TRBV30 and TRBJ1-1, the CDR3 gives the full variable domain: SQTIHQWPATLVQPVGSPLSLECTVEGTSNPNLYWYRQAAGRGLQLLFYSVGIGQISSEVPQNLSASRPQDRQFILSSKKLLLSDSGFYLCAWTGAARNTEAFFGQGTRLTVV.